These 22 T cell receptor beta chains came from one sample sequenced in a study of blood T cell repertoires in COVID-19. Generated by immunoSEQ multiplex PCR, the TCRdb table keeps only in-frame clones and is missing some. The profile covers roughly 160,000 clones, with roughly 90% appearing a single time and around 0.5% taken by the ten largest. Material for sequencing was peripheral blood. The receptors derive from a man aged 50-59 years with acute or convalescent COVID-19.

The chain recombines TRBV29-1 with TRBJ2-7; D uncertain. Deletions cut 0 bases from V and 2 bases from J, with 8 bases between. Germline V gene sequence: CDR1 SQVTM, CDR2 ANQGSEA. The CDR3 extends over 13 amino acids. The CDR3 loop reads CSVEDALTYEQYV. For the CDR3, the DNA is TGCAGCGTTGAAGATGCGCTAACCTACGAGCAGTACGTC.

V is TRBV27 and J is TRBJ2-5; D is perhaps TRBD2 (5 bases). Germline CDR1 is MNHEY and CDR2 is SMNVEV (reference sequence). This CDR3 spans 12 amino acids. The V end was cut by 5 bases, the J end by 5 bases, with 9 bases between. Here the CDR3 reads CASSKSGETQYF. The CDR3 DNA reads TGTGCCAGCAGTAAGTCGGGGGAGACCCAGTACTTC.

V usage is TRBV10-3 and J usage is TRBJ1-6; perhaps TRBD1 as D (6 bases). The germline gives CDR1 ENHRY, CDR2 SYGVKD. The CDR3 loop spans 15 amino acids. The ends were cut back, 4 bases at V and 6 bases at J, with 13 bases in the middle. For the CDR3, the DNA is TGTGCCATCAGTGTGCGACAGGATCCTAATTCACCCCTCCACTTT. This gives the protein CAISVRQDPNSPLHF.

V and J are TRBV9 and TRBJ2-5; TRBD2 might be the D (6 bases). CDR1 is SGDLS and CDR2 is YYNGEE in the germline V gene. This CDR3 is built from 14 residues. V lost 0 bases and J lost 5, with 11 bases in between. The CDR3 region has the DNA TGTGCCAGCAGCGTAGTCGGGGGATTCGAGACCCAGTACTTC. Its translation is CASSVVGGFETQYF.

The chain joins TRBV19 to TRBJ2-7, with D possibly being TRBD2 (5 bases). The germline V gene encodes CDR1 LNHDA and CDR2 SQIVND (reference sequence). Trimming shortened V by 5 bases and J by 1 base, and 12 bases separated the two germline ends. The CDR3 runs to 14 residues. The CDR3 DNA reads TGTGCCAGTAGTCTGAGTAGGAGGTCCTACGAGCAGTACTTC. Translated, it gives CASSLSRRSYEQYF.

The chain couples TRBV4-2 to TRBJ2-4; TRBD2 matches at 10 bases. Losses at the gene ends were 0 bases for V and 15 bases for J; bases not matched to a gene: 20. This CDR3 is built from 18 residues. Germline lookup yields CDR1 LGHNA and CDR2 YNFKEQ. The CDR3 bases are TGTGCCAGCAGCCAAGAGGCCGACAGGGGTAGCGGGGGGACCCCGTGGTACTTC. Translated, it gives CASSQEADRGSGGTPWYF.

This clone appeared once. This rearrangement joins TRBV3-1 (or the pseudogene TRBV3-2) to TRBJ2-5; 15 bases agree with TRBD2. There are 16 residues in the CDR3. Germline-derived CDR1 and CDR2 are LGHDT and YNNKEL (reference sequence). J lost 5 bases, V lost 4 bases, and 5 bases had no gene match. The CDR3 loop is CASSRRTSGRGETQYF. For the CDR3, the DNA is TGTGCCAGCAGCCGTCGGACTAGCGGGAGGGGGGAGACCCAGTACTTC.

The chain couples TRBV5-8 to TRBJ2-4; unclear D gene. There are 17 residues in the CDR3. The germline V gene encodes CDR1 SGHTS and CDR2 YDEGEE. Trimming pared 4 bases from V and 0 bases from J, leaving 17 bases between. DNA for the CDR3: TGTGCCAGCAGCCCCACCGAACTTCGGGTAGCCAAAAACATTCAGTACTTC. This sequence encodes CASSPTELRVAKNIQYF. The full variable domain, with the rest looked up from reference TRBV5-8 and TRBJ2-4, is EAGVTQSPTHLIKTRGQQATLRCSPISGHTSVYWYQQALGLGLQFLLWYDEGEERNRGNFPPRFSGRQFPNYSSELNVNALELEDSALYLCASSPTELRVAKNIQYFGAGTRLSVL.

The V call is TRBV7-3, the J call TRBJ2-3; TRBD1 matches 7 bases. The germline V gene has CDR1 SGHTA and CDR2 FQGTGA. V lost 5 bases to trimming and J lost 4 bases; unmatched junction nucleotides: 6. The CDR3 has 14 residues. The CDR3 reads CASSRRQGADTQYF. Here the CDR3 DNA reads TGTGCCAGCAGCCGGCGGCAGGGGGCAGATACGCAGTATTTT.

The V call is TRBV7-3, the J call TRBJ2-3, with D unclear. Germline V gene lookup returns CDR1 SGHTA and CDR2 FQGTGA. Trimming removed 5 bases from V and 11 bases from J, with 20 bases in between. The CDR3 is 14 amino acids. The CDR3 DNA is TGTGCCAGCAGCCGAATTCCCCGGCTAGACCAGCAGTATTTT. This gives the protein CASSRIPRLDQQYF. Full variable domain (outside the CDR3, taken from reference TRBV7-3 and TRBJ2-3): GAGVSQTPSNKVTEKGKYVELRCDPISGHTALYWYRQSLGQGPEFLIYFQGTGAADDSGLPNDRFFAVRPEGSVSTLKIQRTERGDSAVYLCASSRIPRLDQQYFGPGTRLTVL.

A single count supports this clone. The rearrangement links TRBV10-1 to TRBJ2-1; 9 bases line up with TRBD2. Per germline, CDR1 WNHNN and CDR2 SYGVQD (reference sequence). The CDR3 is 16 residues long. V trimming: 2 bases; J trimming: 4 bases; junction bases outside the gene matches: 6. CDR3 sequence (DNA): TGCGCCAGCAGTGAGAGGACTAGCGACCTGTACAATGAGCAGTTCTTC. Amino acids: CASSERTSDLYNEQFF.

This clone is a singleton in its sample. The V gene is TRBV7-2, the J gene TRBJ2-1; 9 nucleotides align to TRBD2. Unmatched junction bases numbered 1, after V lost 4 bases and J lost 3 bases. This CDR3 is 14 amino acids long. Per the germline V gene, CDR1 is SGHTA and CDR2 is FQGNSA. Here the CDR3 reads CASSYSGGYNEQFF. CDR3 coding DNA: TGTGCCAGCAGCTATAGCGGGGGCTACAATGAGCAGTTCTTC.

V usage is TRBV7-9 and J usage is TRBJ1-6, with 8 bases fitting TRBD1. V lost 5 bases, J lost 7 bases, and 10 bases stayed unmatched. Germline-derived CDR1 and CDR2 are SEHNR and FQNEAQ (reference sequence). The CDR3 is 16 residues long. This CDR3 reads CASSAPGGAGNSPLHF. DNA for the CDR3: TGTGCCAGCAGCGCCCCAGGGGGCGCGGGGAATTCACCCCTCCACTTT.

V usage is TRBV5-4 and J usage is TRBJ2-2; D gene uncertain. There are 16 residues in the CDR3. Germline V gives CDR1 SGHNT, CDR2 YYREEE (reference sequence). V lost 3 bases, J lost 4 bases, and 16 bases lay in between. The CDR3 coding sequence is TGTGCCAGCAGCTCCCCCGGTAGTCGCGCCACCGGGGAGCTGTTTTTT. Protein sequence: CASSSPGSRATGELFF.

The chain couples TRBV18 to TRBJ1-5; D remains ambiguous. The CDR3 totals 13 residues. Germline assignment: CDR1 KGHSH and CDR2 LQKENI. The ends were cut back, 3 bases at V and 6 bases at J, with 9 bases in the middle. The CDR3: CASSPGDSQPQHF. CDR3 nucleotides: TGTGCCAGCTCACCGGGCGATAGTCAGCCCCAGCATTTT.

The chain combines TRBV11-2 with TRBJ1-6; perhaps TRBD1 as D (5 bases). The CDR3 spans 16 residues. Per the germline V gene, CDR1 is SGHAT and CDR2 is FQNNGV. V was clipped by 5 bases and J by 6 bases, with 17 bases between them. The CDR3 DNA sequence: TGTGCCAGCAGCCGACTGGACATGTCGGCTAATTCACCCCTCCACTTT. This translates into CASSRLDMSANSPLHF.

The chain combines TRBV15 with TRBJ2-3; D is perhaps TRBD2 (5 bases). CDR1 and CDR2 from the germline V gene are LNHNV and YYDKDF (reference sequence). The CDR3 spans 17 residues. Trimming removed 3 bases at V and 0 bases at J, with 16 bases between. The CDR3 nucleotides are TGTGCCACCAGCAGGAGTACGCACGGCGGGAGCACAGATACGCAGTATTTT. Its translation is CATSRSTHGGSTDTQYF.

The gene calls are TRBV29-1 and TRBJ1-1; 9 bases fit TRBD1. Germline V CDR1 and CDR2: SQVTM, ANQGSEA. V lost 6 bases and J lost 4; bases outside the gene matches: 3. CDR3 size: 12 residues. CDR3 bases: TGCAGCGTCCGACAGGGGGTCACTGAAGCTTTCTTT. Its protein is CSVRQGVTEAFF.

The chain couples TRBV10-3 to TRBJ2-7; 11 nucleotides line up with TRBD1. CDR3 length: 14 amino acids. Looked up from germline, CDR1 is ENHRY and CDR2 is SYGVKD. After removal of 0 bases from V and 7 bases from J, the junction contained 2 bases not matched to a gene. The CDR3 DNA follows: TGTGCCATCAGTGAGTCGAGGGACAGGGGGGAGCAGTACGTC. Translated, it gives CAISESRDRGEQYV.

The chain uses TRBV7-8 and TRBJ2-7; perhaps TRBD1 as D (6 bases). Germline-derived CDR1 and CDR2 are SGHVS and FQNEAQ. The CDR3 spans 15 residues. Trimming removed 1 base at V and 7 bases at J, with 17 bases between. The CDR3 sequence is CASSLGRARGSEQYF. Written as DNA, the CDR3 is TGTGCCAGCAGCTTAGGAAGGGCGAGGGGGAGTGAGCAGTACTTC. Full variable domain (rest looked up from reference TRBV7-8 and TRBJ2-7): GAGVSQSPRYKVAKRGQDVALRCDPISGHVSLFWYQQALGQGPEFLTYFQNEAQLDKSGLPSDRFFAERPEGSVSTLKIQRTQQEDSAVYLCASSLGRARGSEQYFGPGTRLTVT.

This chain links TRBV5-1 with TRBJ2-7; 16 bases are a match to TRBD2. This CDR3 contains 15 residues. CDR1 is SGHRS, CDR2 YFSETQ, per germline. Germline trimming cut 6 bases from V and 6 bases from J; bases unmatched to any gene: 6. The CDR3 DNA sequence: TGCGCCAGCATCCCCGGGACTAGCGGGAGGGGCGAGCAGTACTTC. It is translated as CASIPGTSGRGEQYF.

The V gene is TRBV5-1, the J gene TRBJ2-7, with 10 bases lining up with TRBD2. The CDR3 covers 14 residues. The V gene's germline CDR1 is SGHRS and CDR2 YFSETQ. The V and J ends lost 7 bases and 4 bases, in that order; junction bases with no gene match: 8. This CDR3 reads CASGTSGMRYEQYF. CDR3 nucleotides: TGCGCCAGCGGAACTAGCGGGATGAGGTACGAGCAGTACTTC. Looking up the rest from reference TRBV5-1 and TRBJ2-7 gives the full variable domain: KAGVTQTPRYLIKTRGQQVTLSCSPISGHRSVSWYQQTPGQGLQFLFEYFSETQRNKGNFPGRFSGRQFSNSRSEMNVSTLELGDSALYLCASGTSGMRYEQYFGPGTRLTVT.